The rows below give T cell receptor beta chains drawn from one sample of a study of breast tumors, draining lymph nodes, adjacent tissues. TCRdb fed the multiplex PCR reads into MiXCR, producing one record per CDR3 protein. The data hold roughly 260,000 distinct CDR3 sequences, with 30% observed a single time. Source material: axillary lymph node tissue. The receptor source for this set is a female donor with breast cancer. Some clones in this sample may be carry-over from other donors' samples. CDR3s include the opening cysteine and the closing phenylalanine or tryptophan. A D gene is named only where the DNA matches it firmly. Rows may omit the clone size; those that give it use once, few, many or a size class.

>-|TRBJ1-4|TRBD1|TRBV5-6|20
CASSLAWTGDIPATNEKLFF
TGTGCCAGCAGCTTGGCTTGGACAGGGGATATTCCTGCAACTAATGAAAAACTGTTTTTT
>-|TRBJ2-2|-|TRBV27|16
CASRVTQGDFTGELFF
TGTGCCAGCAGGGTGACACAAGGAGACTTCACCGGGGAGCTGTTTTTT
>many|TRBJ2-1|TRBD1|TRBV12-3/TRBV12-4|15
CASSSRDRVYNEQFF
TGTGCCAGCAGCTCCCGGGACAGGGTCTACAATGAGCAGTTCTTC
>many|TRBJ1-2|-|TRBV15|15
CATSRGRGADYGYTF
TGTGCCACCAGCAGAGGTCGGGGGGCGGACTATGGCTACACCTTC
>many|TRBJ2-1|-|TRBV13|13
CASSSTPVDEQFF
TGTGCCAGCAGCTCGACCCCCGTCGATGAGCAGTTCTTC
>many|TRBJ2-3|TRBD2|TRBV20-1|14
CSARPGAGVDTQYF
TGCAGTGCTAGACCCGGGGCGGGAGTAGATACGCAGTATTTT
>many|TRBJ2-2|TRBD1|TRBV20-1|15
CSARHRGLFTGELFF
TGCAGTGCCCGGCACAGGGGCCTTTTCACCGGGGAGCTGTTTTTT
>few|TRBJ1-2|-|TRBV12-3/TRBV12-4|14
CASSFPGPDYGYTF
TGTGCCAGCAGTTTCCCTGGACCGGACTATGGCTACACCTTC
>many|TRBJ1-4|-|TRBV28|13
CASRGTGREKLFF
TGTGCCAGCAGGGGCACAGGGCGGGAAAAACTGTTTTTT
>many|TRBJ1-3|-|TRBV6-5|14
CASSYRGAGNTIYF
TGTGCCAGCAGTTACCGGGGGGCTGGAAACACCATATATTTT
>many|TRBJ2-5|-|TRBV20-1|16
CSASPRGRATLETQYF
TGCAGTGCTAGTCCCCGGGGCAGGGCTACTCTAGAGACCCAGTACTTC
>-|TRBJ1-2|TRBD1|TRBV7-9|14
CASSPTAQGGGYTF
TGTGCCAGCAGCCCCACAGCGCAGGGGGGTGGCTACACCTTC
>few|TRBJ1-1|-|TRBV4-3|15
CASSQEGRQAREAFF
TGCGCCAGCAGCCAAGAGGGGCGACAGGCCAGAGAAGCTTTCTTT
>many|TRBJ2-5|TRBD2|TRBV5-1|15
CASSLGSGGGETQYF
TGCGCCAGCAGCTTGGGTAGCGGGGGTGGAGAGACCCAGTACTTC
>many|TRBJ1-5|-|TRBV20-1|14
CSARDGGTGQPQHF
TGCAGTGCTAGAGATGGGGGTACCGGACAGCCCCAGCATTTT
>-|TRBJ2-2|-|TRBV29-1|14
CSLGGSTNTGELFF
TGCAGCTTGGGGGGATCGACGAACACCGGGGAGCTGTTTTTT
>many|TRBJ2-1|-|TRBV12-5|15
CASGLVRRIHNEQFF
TGTGCTAGTGGTTTGGTACGGCGAATTCACAATGAGCAGTTCTTC
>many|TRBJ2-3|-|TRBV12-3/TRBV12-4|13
CASSSAAGDTQYF
TGTGCCAGCAGCTCAGCCGCGGGGGATACGCAGTATTTT
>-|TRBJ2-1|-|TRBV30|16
CAWSVMGKSSYNEQFF
TGTGCCTGGAGTGTAATGGGTAAGAGCTCCTACAATGAGCAGTTCTTC
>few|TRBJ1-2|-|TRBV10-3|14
CAISEPTETSGYTF
TGTGCCATCAGTGAGCCTACTGAGACTAGCGGCTACACCTTC
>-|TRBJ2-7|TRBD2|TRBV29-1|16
CSVLPMWREGVGEQYF
TGCAGCGTCCTGCCAATGTGGCGGGAGGGAGTGGGGGAGCAGTACTTC
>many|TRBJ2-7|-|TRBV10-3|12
CAISKDGYEQYF
TGTGCCATCAGTAAGGATGGCTACGAGCAGTACTTC
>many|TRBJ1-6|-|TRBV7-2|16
CASTVTGSSYNSPLHF
TGTGCCAGCACCGTTACAGGGAGCTCCTATAATTCACCCCTCCACTTT
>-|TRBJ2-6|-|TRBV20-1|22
CSADVSWWGVPGLCSGANVLTF
TGCAGTGCTGACGTTAGCTGGTGGGGAGTCCCCGGGCTGTGCTCTGGGGCCAACGTCCTGACTTTC
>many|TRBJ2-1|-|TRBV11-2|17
CASSLITGAGAENEQFF
TGTGCCAGCAGCTTAATTACAGGGGCGGGAGCGGAAAATGAGCAGTTCTTC
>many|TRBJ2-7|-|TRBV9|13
CASSVAGTGEQYF
TGTGCCAGCAGCGTGGCAGGGACGGGGGAGCAGTACTTC
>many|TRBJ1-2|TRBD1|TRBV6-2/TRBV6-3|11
CAITGGGGYTF
TGTGCCATCACAGGGGGAGGTGGCTACACCTTC
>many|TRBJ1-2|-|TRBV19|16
CASSKNKQGEGGGYTF
TGTGCCAGTAGCAAGAATAAACAGGGAGAGGGCGGAGGCTACACCTTC
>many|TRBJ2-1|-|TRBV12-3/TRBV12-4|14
CASSLVGGTSEQFF
TGTGCCAGCAGTTTGGTTGGCGGGACGAGTGAGCAGTTCTTC
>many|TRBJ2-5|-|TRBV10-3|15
CAISESVGIQETQYF
TGTGCCATCAGTGAGTCGGTTGGGATTCAAGAGACCCAGTACTTC
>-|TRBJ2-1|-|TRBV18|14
CATFLPTSINEQFF
TGTGCCACGTTCTTACCAACGAGCATCAATGAGCAGTTCTTC
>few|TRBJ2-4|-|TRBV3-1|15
CASSLHALAKNIQYF
TGTGCCAGCAGCCTCCACGCTTTAGCCAAAAACATTCAGTACTTC
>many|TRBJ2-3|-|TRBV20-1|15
CSASNPGVAADTQYF
TGCAGTGCTAGTAACCCGGGGGTAGCCGCAGATACGCAGTATTTT